The 28 T cell receptor beta chains below all came from one sample that was sequenced in a study of blood T cells in healthy people across ages. It was with a sample-barcoded 5' primer and a J-beta primer mix that a second PCR of roughly 7 to 12 cycles was run. TCRdb re-called the 5' RACE reads through MiXCR, storing one row per CDR3 protein. There are around 1.5 million distinct CDR3 sequences in the sample; approximately 42% occur only once, and 7% to 9% lies in the top ten. Material for sequencing was blood. All receptors derive from a woman aged 18 to 35 in good health.

V and J are TRBV12-3 or TRBV12-4 and TRBJ2-1, with D perhaps TRBD1 (7 bases). This CDR3 contains 14 residues. V was shortened by 3 bases and J by 6 bases, with 12 bases between the two germline ends. Here the CDR3 DNA reads TGTGCCAGCAGTTTCCACAGGGGACTCAATGAGCAGTTCTTC. Translating it yields CASSFHRGLNEQFF.

The chain is built from TRBV7-2 and TRBJ1-2; the D gene is possibly TRBD1 (5 bases). V lost 2 bases, J lost 2 bases, and 15 bases lay in between. This CDR3 has 16 amino acids. Germline V gives CDR1 SGHTA, CDR2 FQGNSA. CDR3 in amino acids: CASSLLGSGQNYGYTF. The CDR3, as DNA: TGTGCCAGCAGCTTACTAGGTTCGGGGCAGAACTATGGCTACACCTTC. The whole variable domain, remainder taken from reference TRBV7-2 and TRBJ1-2, is GAGVSQSPSNKVTEKGKDVELRCDPISGHTALYWYRQSLGQGLEFLIYFQGNSAPDKSGLPSDRFSAERTGGSVSTLTIQRTQQEDSAVYLCASSLLGSGQNYGYTFGSGTRLTVV.

This clonotype has just a few counts. The chain is built from TRBV27 and TRBJ1-5, with D possibly matching TRBD1 (5 bases). Trimming pared 6 bases from V and 10 bases from J, leaving 16 bases between. The CDR3 length is 13 residues. The germline gives CDR1 MNHEY, CDR2 SMNVEV (reference sequence). As DNA, the CDR3 is TGTGCCAGCAGAAGGACACCAGGGTCTCCCCAGCATTTT. It translates to CASRRTPGSPQHF.

The J gene is TRBJ2-1, the V gene TRBV20-1, with 10 positions matching TRBD2. V shed 4 bases, J shed 12 bases, and the junction held 6 bases outside the gene matches. Germline V lookup: CDR1 DFQATT, CDR2 SNEGSKA (reference sequence). There are 12 residues in the CDR3. The CDR3 DNA follows: TGCAGTGCTACGATTTTAGCGGGGGGGCAGTTCTTC. This translates into CSATILAGGQFF.

The chain combines TRBV7-9 with TRBJ1-2; D uncertain. The CDR3 totals 13 residues. Germline CDR1 reads SEHNR; CDR2 reads FQNEAQ (reference sequence). Trimming shortened V by 5 bases and J by 4 bases, and 11 bases separated the two germline ends. The CDR3 loop is CASSGGLGYGYTF. In DNA form, the CDR3 reads TGTGCCAGCAGCGGCGGGTTGGGCTATGGCTACACCTTC.

The gene calls are TRBV12-5 and TRBJ2-1; no clear D. V was trimmed by 2 bases and J by 6 bases, leaving 2 bases between them. Per the germline V gene, CDR1 is LGHNT and CDR2 is FRNRAP. CDR3 size: 11 residues. The CDR3 reads CASGLSNEQFF. In nucleotides, the CDR3 is TGTGCTAGTGGTTTGAGCAATGAGCAGTTCTTC. The variable domain in full, with the rest retrieved from reference TRBV12-5 and TRBJ2-1, is DARVTQTPRHKVTEMGQEVTMRCQPILGHNTVFWYRQTMMQGLELLAYFRNRAPLDDSGMPKDRFSAEMPDATLATLKIQPSEPRDSAVYFCASGLSNEQFFGPGTRLTVL.

This clonotype turned up a few times. CDR3 sequence (DNA): TGTGCCAGCAGTTTCGGGGGGGCGTCAGGCAATGAGCAGTTCTTC. Its protein is CASSFGGASGNEQFF. This chain links TRBV12-3 or TRBV12-4 with TRBJ2-1; TRBD2 aligns across 8 bases. V was pared by 3 bases and J by 6 bases, with 7 bases of the junction left unmatched. The CDR3 runs 15 residues.

The chain carries TRBV27 and TRBJ1-5; D call uncertain. The length of the CDR3 is 17 residues. Trimming took 1 base from V and 1 from J, leaving 14 bases between them. Germline CDR1 and CDR2: MNHEY and SMNVEV (reference sequence). This CDR3 is CASSLLGGRESNQPQHF. DNA for the CDR3: TGTGCCAGCAGTTTATTAGGAGGGCGTGAGAGCAATCAGCCCCAGCATTTT.

V gene TRBV6-1 combines with J gene TRBJ2-7; a weak D match, TRBD2 (5 bases). This CDR3 comprises 13 residues. Per germline, CDR1 MNHNS and CDR2 SASEGT. Trimming cost V 7 bases and J 2 bases, with 12 bases left between them. The CDR3 loop is CASTGYYPYEQYF. The CDR3 DNA reads as TGTGCCAGCACGGGGTATTATCCCTACGAGCAGTACTTC.

J is TRBJ2-1 and V is TRBV15, with D perhaps assigned TRBD1 or TRBD2 (5 bases each). Trimming took 0 bases from V and 12 from J, leaving 15 bases between them. Germline lookup yields CDR1 LNHNV and CDR2 YYDKDF (reference sequence). The CDR3 has 14 amino acids. The CDR3 coding sequence is TGTGCCACCAGCAGAGATAGCGAGATCAGGGTGCAGTTCTTC. It specifies CATSRDSEIRVQFF.

The CDR3 here is CASSGARDEQYF. As DNA, the CDR3 is TGTGCCAGCAGTGGAGCTCGAGACGAGCAGTACTTC. The gene calls are TRBV6-1 and TRBJ2-5; D remains ambiguous. Near its end, the DNA agrees better with TRBJ2-7, so the J call may be wrong. Looked up from germline, CDR1 is MNHNS and CDR2 is SASEGT. The CDR3 is 12 residues long.

The V gene is TRBV5-1, the J gene TRBJ1-2, with 7 bases that match TRBD1. V was pared by 2 bases and J by 0 bases, with 4 bases of the junction left unmatched. Germline lookup yields CDR1 SGHRS and CDR2 YFSETQ. There are 15 residues in the CDR3. CDR3 region: CASSFPGTANYGYTF. The CDR3, as DNA: TGCGCCAGCAGCTTCCCCGGGACAGCTAACTATGGCTACACCTTC.

The V call is TRBV13, the J call TRBJ2-1, with 13 bases matching TRBD2. Looked up from germline, CDR1 is PRHDT and CDR2 is FYEKMQ (reference sequence). This CDR3 comprises 15 residues. Trimming took 3 bases from V and 5 from J; bases not matched to a gene: 1. The CDR3 spells CASSLTSGRNNEQFF. The CDR3 DNA sequence: TGTGCCAGCAGCTTGACTAGCGGGAGGAACAATGAGCAGTTCTTC. The full variable domain, rest sourced from reference TRBV13 and TRBJ2-1, is AAGVIQSPRHLIKEKRETATLKCYPIPRHDTVYWYQQGPGQDPQFLISFYEKMQSDKGSIPDRFSAQQFSDYHSELNMSSLELGDSALYFCASSLTSGRNNEQFFGPGTRLTVL.

This chain links TRBV10-3 with TRBJ1-2; TRBD1 matches at 12 bases. CDR1 and CDR2 from the germline V gene are ENHRY and SYGVKD. The CDR3 totals 13 residues. V was pared by 9 bases and J by 8 bases, with 7 bases of the junction left unmatched. CDR3 sequence (DNA): TGTGCCATGGAGACCGGGACAGGGGGCGGCTACACCTTC. It is translated as CAMETGTGGGYTF.

The rearrangement links TRBV20-1 to TRBJ2-7, with TRBD1 identical over 9 bases. Unmatched junction bases numbered 7, after V lost 5 bases and J lost 2 bases. CDR3 length equals 14 residues. The germline V gene has CDR1 DFQATT and CDR2 SNEGSKA (reference sequence). The CDR3, as DNA: TGCAGTGCTGCCCGAGGGACAGGGCCCTACGAGCAGTACTTC. Protein: CSAARGTGPYEQYF.

The chain links TRBV10-3 to TRBJ2-2; D uncertain. In germline, CDR1 is ENHRY, CDR2 SYGVKD. V lost 10 bases and J lost 1, with 10 bases in between. CDR3 size: 13 residues. CDR3 sequence (DNA): TGTGCCACCACGGACCAGAACACCGGGGAGCTGTTTTTT. It encodes CATTDQNTGELFF.

The genes are TRBV20-1 and TRBJ1-2, with D perhaps matching TRBD1 (6 bases). Trimming pared 6 bases from V and 2 bases from J, leaving 16 bases between. The CDR3 sequence is 14 residues long. Germline V lookup: CDR1 DFQATT, CDR2 SNEGSKA (reference sequence). The CDR3 loop reads CSATLSTGNYGYTF. As DNA, the CDR3 is TGCAGTGCCACGCTTTCGACAGGAAACTATGGCTACACCTTC.

The genes are TRBV27 and TRBJ2-1, with 7 bases that match TRBD2. The trim removed 5 bases at V and 4 bases at J, leaving 11 bases unmatched. Germline V gives CDR1 MNHEY, CDR2 SMNVEV (reference sequence). This CDR3 is 16 amino acids long. The CDR3 reads CASSPLRGGRYNEQFF. The CDR3 nucleotides read TGTGCCAGCAGTCCCCTAAGGGGCGGGAGATACAATGAGCAGTTCTTC.

This clonotype has just a few counts. The chain carries TRBV7-8 and TRBJ2-5, with 11 positions matching TRBD2. The junction had 6 bases not matched to a gene; V was cut back by 4 bases and J by 5 bases. The CDR3 consists of 15 residues. The germline V gene has CDR1 SGHVS and CDR2 FQNEAQ. As DNA, the CDR3 is TGTGCCAGCAGCTCCACGACTAGCGGGGTGGAGACCCAGTACTTC. Amino acid sequence: CASSSTTSGVETQYF.

CDR3 residues: CASSRGQGGVGTEAFF. The CDR3 nucleotides read TGCGCCAGCAGCCGAGGACAGGGGGGGGTAGGCACTGAAGCTTTCTTT. The chain has TRBV5-1 and TRBJ1-1; 10 nucleotides line up with TRBD1. Germline CDR1 reads SGHRS; CDR2 reads YFSETQ. The CDR3 length is 16 residues. V trimming: 4 bases; J trimming: 4 bases; junction bases outside the gene matches: 10.

This clonotype was counted at least ten times. The CDR3 DNA is TGTGCCAGCCCGGGGAGTGGAGCGAACTATGGCTACACCTTC. It is translated as CASPGSGANYGYTF. The chain links TRBV12-3 or TRBV12-4 to TRBJ1-2, with D hard to call. The CDR3 loop spans 14 amino acids. V shed 8 bases and J shed 2 bases, with 15 bases lying between them.

The chain is built from TRBV20-1 and TRBJ1-5; 7 nucleotides match TRBD1. This CDR3 comprises 15 residues. CDR1 and CDR2 (germline): DFQATT, SNEGSKA (reference sequence). Trimming cost V 3 bases and J 1 base; bases outside gene matches: 6. The CDR3 spells CSASGGRGSNQPQHF. The CDR3 coding sequence is TGCAGTGCTAGTGGAGGCAGGGGGAGCAATCAGCCCCAGCATTTT.

The V call is TRBV2, the J call TRBJ2-4; TRBD1 is a possible D gene (6 bases). The J call is doubtful: the DNA matches TRBJ2-7 better. CDR3 size: 16 residues. Germline CDR1 and CDR2: SNHLY and FYNNEI. In DNA form, the CDR3 reads TGTGCCAGCAGTGAATTTGGGGGCAAAGGCGGATACGAGCAGTACTTC. It yields the protein CASSEFGGKGGYEQYF.

The chain employs TRBV19 and TRBJ1-2; 7 nucleotides match TRBD1. V shed 6 bases, J shed 4 bases, and the junction held 5 bases outside the gene matches. Germline lookup yields CDR1 LNHDA and CDR2 SQIVND (reference sequence). CDR3 length: 13 amino acids. CDR3 in amino acids: CASRSQGRYGYTF. Written as DNA, the CDR3 is TGTGCCAGTAGGTCACAGGGGCGCTATGGCTACACCTTC.

This clonotype was seen once. The chain has TRBV6-2 or TRBV6-3 and TRBJ1-4; weak D call: TRBD1 (6 bases). CDR3 length equals 14 residues. V lost 4 bases, J lost 8 bases, and 14 bases lay in between. Germline lookup yields CDR1 MNHEY and CDR2 SVGEGT. The CDR3: CASSSTGLVEKLFF. As DNA, the CDR3 is TGTGCCAGCAGTTCAACAGGGCTCGTAGAAAAACTGTTTTTT.

This chain connects TRBV28 to TRBJ1-5; D uncertain. CDR1 is MDHEN and CDR2 is SYDVKM in the germline V gene. Trimming removed 4 bases at V and 4 bases at J, with 8 bases between. The CDR3 loop spans 13 amino acids. The CDR3 region is CASSWKTNQPQHF. CDR3 bases: TGTGCCAGCAGTTGGAAGACTAATCAGCCCCAGCATTTT.

This sequence joins TRBV6-5 and TRBJ1-2; 10 bases match TRBD1. Germline assignment: CDR1 MNHEY and CDR2 SVGAGI. Trimming at V came to 7 bases and at J to 11 bases, leaving 4 bases not matched to a gene. There are 11 residues in the CDR3. CDR3 nucleotides: TGTGCCAGCACGGACAGGGGGGTTTACACCTTC. Translating gives CASTDRGVYTF.

The chain combines TRBV7-2 with TRBJ1-2; no firm D call. The germline V gene encodes CDR1 SGHTA and CDR2 FQGNSA. There are 15 residues in the CDR3. V lost 7 bases and J lost 5, with 20 bases in between. The CDR3 sequence is CTSTENPTELYGYTF. In DNA form, the CDR3 reads TGTACCAGCACCGAAAACCCTACAGAATTGTATGGCTACACCTTC. Full variable domain (outside the CDR3, taken from reference TRBV7-2 and TRBJ1-2): GAGVSQSPSNKVTEKGKDVELRCDPISGHTALYWYRQSLGQGLEFLIYFQGNSAPDKSGLPSDRFSAERTGGSVSTLTIQRTQQEDSAVYLCTSTENPTELYGYTFGSGTRLTVV.